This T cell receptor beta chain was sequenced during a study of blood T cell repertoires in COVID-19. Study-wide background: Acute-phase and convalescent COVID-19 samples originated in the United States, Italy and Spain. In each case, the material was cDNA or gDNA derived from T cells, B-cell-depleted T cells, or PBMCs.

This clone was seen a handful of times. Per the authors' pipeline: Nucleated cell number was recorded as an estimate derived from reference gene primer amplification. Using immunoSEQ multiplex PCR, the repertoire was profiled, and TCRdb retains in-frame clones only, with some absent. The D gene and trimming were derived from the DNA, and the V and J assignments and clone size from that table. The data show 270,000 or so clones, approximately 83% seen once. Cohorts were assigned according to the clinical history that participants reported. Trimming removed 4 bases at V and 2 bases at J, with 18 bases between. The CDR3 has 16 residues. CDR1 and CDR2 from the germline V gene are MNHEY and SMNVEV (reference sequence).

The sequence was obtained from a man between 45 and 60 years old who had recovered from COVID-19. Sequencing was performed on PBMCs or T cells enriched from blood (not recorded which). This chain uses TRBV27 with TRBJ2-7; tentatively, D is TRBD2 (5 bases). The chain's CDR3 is CASSSKDSFYAYEQYF. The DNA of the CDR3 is TGTGCCAGCAGTTCCAAGGACTCCTTCTATGCCTACGAGCAGTACTTC.